Below, 5 T cell receptor beta chains from the same sample are listed, as sequenced in a study of blood T cell repertoires in COVID-19 (dated by TCRdb to 2019 to 2021). Receptors were amplified or captured by the immunoSEQ multiplex PCR assay. TCRdb mirrors the immuneACCESS table, restricted to in-frame sequences. Some clones are absent from its copies; in checked studies, under half trace to an unresolved V gene, and the reason for the others is unknown. The table for this sample lists 250,000 to 300,000 clones; 90% of them were counted only once. Jointly, the top ten make up 0.9% to 1.2% of the sample. Material: PBMCs or T cells enriched from blood (not recorded which). These TCRs come from a woman in her twenties or thirties who had recovered from COVID-19.

The chain links TRBV27 to TRBJ2-2, with 10 bases identical to TRBD2. The length of the CDR3 is 16 residues. The ends lost 5 bases at V and 5 bases at J; junction bases unmatched: 8. CDR1 and CDR2 from the germline V gene are MNHEY and SMNVEV (reference sequence). CDR3 nucleotides: TGTGCCAGCAGTGCGCTAGCGGGAGTTCTAACCGGGGAGCTGTTTTTT. It translates to CASSALAGVLTGELFF.

This chain uses TRBV4-2 with TRBJ2-2, with a possible D match to TRBD2 (5 bases). The CDR3 consists of 17 residues. V lost 1 base and J 1 base, leaving 13 bases between the germline ends. CDR1 is LGHNA, CDR2 YNFKEQ, per germline. The CDR3 loop reads CASSQGARGRNTGELFF. CDR3 sequence (DNA): TGTGCCAGCAGCCAAGGCGCGCGCGGGCGGAACACCGGGGAGCTGTTTTTT.

The chain uses TRBV5-4 and TRBJ1-6, with 9 bases identical to TRBD1. There are 15 residues in the CDR3. V lost 0 bases and J lost 7; bases outside the gene matches: 2. CDR1 is SGHNT, CDR2 YYREEE, per germline (reference sequence). The chain's CDR3 is CASSLGTGVNSPLHF. The DNA for the CDR3 is TGTGCCAGCAGCTTGGGGACAGGGGTAAATTCACCCCTCCACTTT.

The CDR3 nucleotides read TGTGCCAGCAGTACAGCGGGACTAGTATACTACGAGCAGTACTTC. This sequence encodes CASSTAGLVYYEQYF. J is TRBJ2-7 and V is TRBV27; TRBD2 matches at 8 bases. CDR3 length: 15 amino acids. Germline values: CDR1 MNHEY, CDR2 SMNVEV (reference sequence). V lost 5 bases and J lost 3; bases outside the gene matches: 9.

This clone was seen more than once but under ten times. The chain uses TRBV30 and TRBJ1-2; TRBD1 might be the D (5 bases). Trimming removed 5 bases from V and 4 bases from J, with 20 bases in between. The CDR3 consists of 15 residues. The germline CDR1 and CDR2 sequences are GTSNPN and SVGIG (reference sequence). The CDR3 DNA sequence: TGTGCCTGGGGAATACGGACATCCGCAATCTATGGCTACACCTTC. Residues: CAWGIRTSAIYGYTF.